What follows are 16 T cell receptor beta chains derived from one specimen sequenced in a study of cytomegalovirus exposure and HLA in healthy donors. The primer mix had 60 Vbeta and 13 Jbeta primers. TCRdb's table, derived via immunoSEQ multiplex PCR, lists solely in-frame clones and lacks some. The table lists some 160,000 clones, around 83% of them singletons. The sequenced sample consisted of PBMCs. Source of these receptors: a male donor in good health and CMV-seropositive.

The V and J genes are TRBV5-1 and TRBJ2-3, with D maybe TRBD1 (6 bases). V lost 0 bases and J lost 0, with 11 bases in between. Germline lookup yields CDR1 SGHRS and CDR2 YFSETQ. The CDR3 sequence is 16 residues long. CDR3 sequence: CASSLGGQPSTDTQYF. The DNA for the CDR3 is TGCGCCAGCAGCTTGGGCGGACAGCCTAGCACAGATACGCAGTATTTT.

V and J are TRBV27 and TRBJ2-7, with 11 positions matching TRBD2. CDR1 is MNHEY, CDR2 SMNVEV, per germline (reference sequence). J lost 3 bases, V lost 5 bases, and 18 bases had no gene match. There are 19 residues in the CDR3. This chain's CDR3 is CASSPPLSLAGGVHYEQYF. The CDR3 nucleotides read TGTGCCAGCAGTCCGCCCCTCTCGCTAGCGGGAGGAGTCCACTACGAGCAGTACTTC.

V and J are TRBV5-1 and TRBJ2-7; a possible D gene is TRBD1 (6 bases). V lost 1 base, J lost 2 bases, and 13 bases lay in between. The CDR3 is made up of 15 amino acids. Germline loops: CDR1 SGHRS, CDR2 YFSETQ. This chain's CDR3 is CASSLREQGTYEQYF. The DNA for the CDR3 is TGCGCCAGCAGCTTGCGGGAACAGGGAACCTACGAGCAGTACTTC.

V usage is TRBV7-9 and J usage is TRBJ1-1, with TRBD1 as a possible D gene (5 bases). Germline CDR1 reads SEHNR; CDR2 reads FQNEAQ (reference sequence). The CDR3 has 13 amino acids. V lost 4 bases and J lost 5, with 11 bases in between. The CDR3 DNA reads TGTGCCAGCAGCTCGGGGGGGATTACTGAAGCTTTCTTT. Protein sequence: CASSSGGITEAFF.

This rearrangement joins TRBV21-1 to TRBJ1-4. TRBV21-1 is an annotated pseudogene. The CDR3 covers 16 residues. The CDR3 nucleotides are TGTGCCAGCAGCAAGCCACTCGGGGTCTCTAATGAAAAACTGTTTTTT. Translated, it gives CASSKPLGVSNEKLFF.

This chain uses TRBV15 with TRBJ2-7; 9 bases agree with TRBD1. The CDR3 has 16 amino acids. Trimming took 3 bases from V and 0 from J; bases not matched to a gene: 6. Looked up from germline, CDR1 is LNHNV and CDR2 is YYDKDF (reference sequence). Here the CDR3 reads CATSRITGGRSYEQYF. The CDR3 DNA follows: TGTGCCACCAGCAGGATAACAGGGGGCCGCTCCTACGAGCAGTACTTC. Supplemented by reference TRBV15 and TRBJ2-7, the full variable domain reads DAMVIQNPRYQVTQFGKPVTLSCSQTLNHNVMYWYQQKSSQAPKLLFHYYDKDFNNEADTPDNFQSRRPNTSFCFLDIRSPGLGDTAMYLCATSRITGGRSYEQYFGPGTRLTVT.

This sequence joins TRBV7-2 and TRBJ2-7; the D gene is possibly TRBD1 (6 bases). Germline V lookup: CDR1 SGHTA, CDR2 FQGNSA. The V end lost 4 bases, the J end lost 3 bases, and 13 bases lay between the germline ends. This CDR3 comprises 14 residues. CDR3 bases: TGTGCCAGCAGCTCGGGCCGGACAGACTACGAGCAGTACTTC. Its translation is CASSSGRTDYEQYF.

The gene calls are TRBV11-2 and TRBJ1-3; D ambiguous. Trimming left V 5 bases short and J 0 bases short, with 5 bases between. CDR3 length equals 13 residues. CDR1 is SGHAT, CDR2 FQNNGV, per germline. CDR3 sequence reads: CASSPGSGNTIYF. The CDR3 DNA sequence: TGTGCCAGCAGCCCCGGCTCTGGAAACACCATATATTTT.

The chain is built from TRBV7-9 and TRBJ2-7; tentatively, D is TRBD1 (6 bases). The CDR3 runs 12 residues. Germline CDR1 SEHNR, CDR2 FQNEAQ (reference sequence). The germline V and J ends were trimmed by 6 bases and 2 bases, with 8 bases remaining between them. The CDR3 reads CASRGQTYEQYF. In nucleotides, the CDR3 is TGTGCCAGCAGAGGACAGACCTACGAGCAGTACTTC. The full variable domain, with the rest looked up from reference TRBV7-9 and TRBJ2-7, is DTGVSQNPRHKITKRGQNVTFRCDPISEHNRLYWYRQTLGQGPEFLTYFQNEAQLEKSRLLSDRFSAERPKGSFSTLEIQRTEQGDSAMYLCASRGQTYEQYFGPGTRLTVT.

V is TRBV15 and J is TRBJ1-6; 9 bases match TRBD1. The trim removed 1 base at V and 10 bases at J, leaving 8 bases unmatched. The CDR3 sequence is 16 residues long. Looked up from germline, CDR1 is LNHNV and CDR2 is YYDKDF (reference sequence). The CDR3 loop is CATSRAAGTGFSPLHF. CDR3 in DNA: TGTGCCACCAGCAGAGCGGCCGGGACAGGGTTCTCACCCCTCCACTTT.

CDR3 coding DNA: TGTGCCAGCAGTGCGATCACGAACAGGGGGACGGTCGCTAACTATGGCTACACCTTC. Amino acid sequence: CASSAITNRGTVANYGYTF. The gene calls are TRBV2 and TRBJ1-2; 8 bases are shared with TRBD1. With 4 bases clipped from V and 0 bases from J, the junction kept 16 bases outside the gene matches. CDR3 length: 19 amino acids. From germline, CDR1 is SNHLY and CDR2 FYNNEI.

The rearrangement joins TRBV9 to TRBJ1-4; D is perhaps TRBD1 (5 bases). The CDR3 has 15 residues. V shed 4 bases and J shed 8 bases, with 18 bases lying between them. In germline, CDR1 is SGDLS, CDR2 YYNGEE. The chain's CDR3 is CASSPRDRRGEKLFF. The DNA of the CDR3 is TGTGCCAGCAGCCCCCGGGACCGCCGGGGGGAAAAACTGTTTTTT.

In nucleotides, the CDR3 is TGCAGCGTTGAGGGGTTAGGGGCAAGTCCTAACTATGGCTACACCTTC. It yields the protein CSVEGLGASPNYGYTF. This chain uses TRBV29-1 with TRBJ1-2; possible D gene TRBD1, 5 bases. There are 16 residues in the CDR3. The ends were cut back, 3 bases at V and 0 bases at J, with 17 bases in the middle. CDR1 is SQVTM, CDR2 ANQGSEA, per germline.

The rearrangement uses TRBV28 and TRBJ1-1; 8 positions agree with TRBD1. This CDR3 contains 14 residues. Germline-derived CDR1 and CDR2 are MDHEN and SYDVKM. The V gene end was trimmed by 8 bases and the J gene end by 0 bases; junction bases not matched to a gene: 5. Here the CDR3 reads CASLGQDMNTEAFF. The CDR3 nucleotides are TGTGCCAGCCTGGGACAGGACATGAACACTGAAGCTTTCTTT.

This chain's CDR3 is CASSLFYQGVGTGELFF. The CDR3 DNA reads TGCGCCAGCAGCTTATTCTACCAGGGGGTTGGTACCGGGGAGCTGTTTTTT. V gene TRBV5-1 combines with J gene TRBJ2-2, with 7 bases aligning to TRBD1. The germline CDR1 and CDR2 sequences are SGHRS and YFSETQ. This CDR3 is built from 17 residues. The trim removed 2 bases at V and 5 bases at J, leaving 12 bases unmatched. The full variable domain, with the rest looked up from reference TRBV5-1 and TRBJ2-2, is KAGVTQTPRYLIKTRGQQVTLSCSPISGHRSVSWYQQTPGQGLQFLFEYFSETQRNKGNFPGRFSGRQFSNSRSEMNVSTLELGDSALYLCASSLFYQGVGTGELFFGEGSRLTVL.

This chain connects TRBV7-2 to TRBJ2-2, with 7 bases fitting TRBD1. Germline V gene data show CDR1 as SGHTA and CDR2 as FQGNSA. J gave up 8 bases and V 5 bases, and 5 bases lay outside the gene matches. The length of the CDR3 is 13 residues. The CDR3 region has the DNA TGTGCCAGCAGCCCCAGACAGGGAGGGGAGCTGTTTTTT. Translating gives CASSPRQGGELFF. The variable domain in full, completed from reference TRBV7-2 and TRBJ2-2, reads GAGVSQSPSNKVTEKGKDVELRCDPISGHTALYWYRQSLGQGLEFLIYFQGNSAPDKSGLPSDRFSAERTGGSVSTLTIQRTQQEDSAVYLCASSPRQGGELFFGEGSRLTVL.